These 5 T cell receptor beta chains were sequenced from one sample in a study of naive and memory T cell subsets. A UMI-containing oligonucleotide was joined by 3' ligation to the TCR cDNA template. Ligated cDNA underwent four rounds of PCR with nested alpha and beta constant region primers and SP2. One entry per CDR3 protein, called by TCRdb with MiXCR from the 5' RACE reads. The sample includes around 30,000 distinct CDR3 sequences, around 17% of them seen just once. Source of these receptors: a female donor in good health.

This clonotype was recorded a few times. This chain links TRBV6-5 with TRBJ1-2, with 9 bases fitting TRBD1. CDR1 is MNHEY and CDR2 is SVGAGI in the germline V gene. The CDR3 length is 14 residues. V trimming: 5 bases; J trimming: 6 bases; junction bases outside the gene matches: 7. CDR3 in amino acids: CASSLGQGTNGYTF. CDR3 DNA sequence: TGTGCCAGCAGTCTTGGACAGGGGACAAATGGCTACACCTTC.

This clonotype was counted at least ten times. This sequence joins TRBV5-1 and TRBJ1-2; D ambiguous. The CDR3 consists of 12 residues. CDR1 SGHRS and CDR2 YFSETQ come from the germline V gene. V was trimmed by 9 bases and J by 7 bases, leaving 16 bases between them. CDR3 DNA: TGCGCCACCACCGACATGATTAGTGGCTACACCTTC. Amino acids: CATTDMISGYTF.

By frequency in the sample, this clonotype is medium-sized. V and J are TRBV20-1 and TRBJ2-2, with TRBD2 identical over 9 bases. V gave up 6 bases and J gave up 2 bases; unmatched junction bases: 4. CDR1 is DFQATT, CDR2 SNEGSKA, per germline (reference sequence). The CDR3 is 14 amino acids. The CDR3 DNA is TGCAGTGCCCGACTAGCGGTTAACACCGGGGAGCTGTTTTTT. Residues: CSARLAVNTGELFF.

The sample holds a few counts of this clonotype. This rearrangement joins TRBV6-5 to TRBJ1-1; 9 bases line up with TRBD1. This CDR3 comprises 18 residues. The germline gives CDR1 MNHEY, CDR2 SVGAGI. V trimming: 0 bases; J trimming: 3 bases; junction bases outside the gene matches: 11. Here the CDR3 reads CASSYSPGQGGGHTEAFF. For the CDR3, the DNA is TGTGCCAGCAGTTACTCACCGGGACAGGGAGGAGGGCACACTGAAGCTTTCTTT.

This clonotype was recorded at least ten times. The V and J genes are TRBV20-1 and TRBJ1-4; D gene uncertain. CDR3 length: 13 amino acids. Trimming cost V 2 bases and J 0 bases, with 4 bases left between them. Germline assignment: CDR1 DFQATT and CDR2 SNEGSKA (reference sequence). The CDR3, as DNA: TGCAGTGCTAGAAGGCCAACTAATGAAAAACTGTTTTTT. It encodes CSARRPTNEKLFF.